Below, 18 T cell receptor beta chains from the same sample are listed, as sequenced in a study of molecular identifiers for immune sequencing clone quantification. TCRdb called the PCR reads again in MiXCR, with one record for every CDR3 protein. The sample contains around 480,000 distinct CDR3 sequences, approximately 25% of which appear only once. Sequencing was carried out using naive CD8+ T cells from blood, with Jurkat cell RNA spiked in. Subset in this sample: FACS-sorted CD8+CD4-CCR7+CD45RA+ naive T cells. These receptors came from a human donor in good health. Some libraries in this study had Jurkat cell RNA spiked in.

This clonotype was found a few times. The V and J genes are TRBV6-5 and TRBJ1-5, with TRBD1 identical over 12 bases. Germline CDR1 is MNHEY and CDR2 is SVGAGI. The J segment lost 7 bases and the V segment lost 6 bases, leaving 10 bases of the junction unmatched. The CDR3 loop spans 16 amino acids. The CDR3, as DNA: TGTGCCAGCAGCCGGACCGGGACAGGGGGCTTGCAGCCCCAGCATTTT. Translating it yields CASSRTGTGGLQPQHF.

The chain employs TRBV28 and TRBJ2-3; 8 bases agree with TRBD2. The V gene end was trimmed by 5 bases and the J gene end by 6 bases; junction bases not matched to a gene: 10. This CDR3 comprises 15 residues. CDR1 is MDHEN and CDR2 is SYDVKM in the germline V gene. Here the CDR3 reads CASSPSGLAGDTQYF. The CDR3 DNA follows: TGTGCCAGCAGTCCCTCCGGACTAGCCGGTGATACGCAGTATTTT.

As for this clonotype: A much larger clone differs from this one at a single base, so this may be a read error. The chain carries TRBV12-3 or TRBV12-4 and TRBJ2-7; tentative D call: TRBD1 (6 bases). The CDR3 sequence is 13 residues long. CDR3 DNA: TGTGCCAGCAGCCCCGGACAGAAGTACGAGCATTACTTC. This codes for CASSPGQKYEHYF.

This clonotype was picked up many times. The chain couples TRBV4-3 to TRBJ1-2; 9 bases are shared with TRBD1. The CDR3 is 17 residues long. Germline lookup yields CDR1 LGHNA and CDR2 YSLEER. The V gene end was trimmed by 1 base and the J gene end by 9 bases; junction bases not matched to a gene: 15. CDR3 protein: CASSQGEPGQGRGSYTF. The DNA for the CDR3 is TGCGCCAGCAGCCAAGGGGAACCGGGACAGGGCCGAGGTAGCTACACCTTC.

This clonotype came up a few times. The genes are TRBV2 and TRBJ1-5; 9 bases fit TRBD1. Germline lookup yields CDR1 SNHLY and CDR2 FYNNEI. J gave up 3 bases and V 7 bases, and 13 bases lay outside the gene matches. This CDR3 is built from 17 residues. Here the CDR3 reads CASTGDRDSLYNQPQHF. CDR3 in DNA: TGTGCCAGCACCGGGGACAGGGACTCGCTTTACAATCAGCCCCAGCATTTT.

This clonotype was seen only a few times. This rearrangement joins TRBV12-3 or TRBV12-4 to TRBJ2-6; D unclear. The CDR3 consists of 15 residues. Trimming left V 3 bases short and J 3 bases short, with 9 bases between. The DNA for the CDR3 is TGTGCCAGCAGTTTTGGTTTGGGTGGGGCCAACGTCCTGACTTTC. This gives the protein CASSFGLGGANVLTF.

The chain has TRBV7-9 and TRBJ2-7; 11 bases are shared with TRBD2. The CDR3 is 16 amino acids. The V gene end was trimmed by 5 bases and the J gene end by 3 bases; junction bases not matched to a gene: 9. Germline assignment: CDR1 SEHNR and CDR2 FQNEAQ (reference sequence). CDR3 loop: CASSPKLAGVDYEQYF. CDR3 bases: TGTGCCAGCAGCCCGAAACTAGCGGGGGTTGACTACGAGCAGTACTTC.

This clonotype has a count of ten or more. The CDR3 is CASSQTQGDEKLFF. In DNA, the CDR3 is TGCGCCAGCAGCCAAACTCAGGGGGATGAAAAACTGTTTTTT. The chain recombines TRBV4-1 with TRBJ1-4; TRBD1 matches at 7 bases. This CDR3 is built from 14 residues. Per germline, CDR1 MGHRA and CDR2 YSYEKL. The J segment lost 6 bases and the V segment lost 2 bases, leaving 3 bases of the junction unmatched.

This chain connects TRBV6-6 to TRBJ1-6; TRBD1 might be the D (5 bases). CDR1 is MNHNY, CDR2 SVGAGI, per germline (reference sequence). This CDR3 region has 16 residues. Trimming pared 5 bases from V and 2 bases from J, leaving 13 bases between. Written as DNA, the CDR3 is TGTGCCAGCAGTCCGGGGCCCAGAACCTATAATTCACCCCTCCACTTT. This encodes CASSPGPRTYNSPLHF.

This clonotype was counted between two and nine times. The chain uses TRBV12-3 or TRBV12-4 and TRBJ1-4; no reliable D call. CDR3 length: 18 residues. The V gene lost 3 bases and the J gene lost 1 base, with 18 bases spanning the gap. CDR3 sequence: CASSFVVGRRETNEKLFF. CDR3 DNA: TGTGCCAGCAGTTTTGTGGTTGGCAGGCGGGAAACTAATGAAAAACTGTTTTTT.

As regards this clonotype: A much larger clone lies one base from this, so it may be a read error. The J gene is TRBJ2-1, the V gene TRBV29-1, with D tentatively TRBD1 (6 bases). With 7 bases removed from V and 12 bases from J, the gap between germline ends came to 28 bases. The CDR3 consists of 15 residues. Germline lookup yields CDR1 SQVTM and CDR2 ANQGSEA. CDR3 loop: CSGGNRETPWGVQFF. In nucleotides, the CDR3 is TGCAGCGGGGGGAACAGGGAGACGCCGTGGGGTGTGCAGTTCTTC.

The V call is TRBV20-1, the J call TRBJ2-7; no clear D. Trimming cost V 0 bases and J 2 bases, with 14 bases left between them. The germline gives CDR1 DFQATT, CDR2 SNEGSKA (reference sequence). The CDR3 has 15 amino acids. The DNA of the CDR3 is TGCAGTGCTAGAGATCGCTCAGCGAGCCCCTACGAGCAGTACTTC. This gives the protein CSARDRSASPYEQYF.

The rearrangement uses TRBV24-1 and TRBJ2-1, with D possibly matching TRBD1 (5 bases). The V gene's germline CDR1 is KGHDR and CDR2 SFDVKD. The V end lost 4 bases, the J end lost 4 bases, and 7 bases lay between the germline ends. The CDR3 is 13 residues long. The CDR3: CATSEGLYNEQFF. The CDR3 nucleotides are TGTGCCACCAGTGAGGGGCTGTACAATGAGCAGTTCTTC.

CDR3 region: CASSQDFWLNSPLHF. CDR3 DNA: TGTGCCAGCAGCCAAGATTTTTGGTTAAATTCACCCCTCCACTTT. V and J are TRBV14 and TRBJ1-6; D remains unclear. Trimming removed 0 bases at V and 7 bases at J, with 10 bases between. There are 15 residues in the CDR3. Germline V gene sequence: CDR1 SGHDN, CDR2 FVKESK.

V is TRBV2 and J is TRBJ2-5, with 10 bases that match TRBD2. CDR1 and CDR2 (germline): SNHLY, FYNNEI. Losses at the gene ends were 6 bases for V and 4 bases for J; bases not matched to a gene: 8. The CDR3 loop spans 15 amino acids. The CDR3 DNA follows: TGTGCCAGCAGGGGCTCTAGCGGGGGTCTAGAGACCCAGTACTTC. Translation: CASRGSSGGLETQYF.

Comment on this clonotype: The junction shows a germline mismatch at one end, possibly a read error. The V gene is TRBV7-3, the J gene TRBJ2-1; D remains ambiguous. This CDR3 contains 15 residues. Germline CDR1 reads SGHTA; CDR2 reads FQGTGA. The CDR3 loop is CASSLLSSPYNEQSF. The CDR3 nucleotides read TGTGCCAGCAGCTTATTAAGTTCTCCCTACAATGAGCAGTCCTTC.

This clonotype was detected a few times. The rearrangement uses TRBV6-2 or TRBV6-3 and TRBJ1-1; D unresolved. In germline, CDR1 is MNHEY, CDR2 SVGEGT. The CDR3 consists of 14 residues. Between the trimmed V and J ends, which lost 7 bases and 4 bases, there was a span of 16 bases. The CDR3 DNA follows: TGTGCCAGCACTCAACCTACTGGGAGCACTGAAGCTTTCTTT. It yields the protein CASTQPTGSTEAFF.

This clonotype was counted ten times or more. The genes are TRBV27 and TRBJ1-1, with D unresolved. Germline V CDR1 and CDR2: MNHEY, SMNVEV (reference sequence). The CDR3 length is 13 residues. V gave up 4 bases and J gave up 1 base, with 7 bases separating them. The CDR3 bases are TGTGCCAGCAGTTCATATACGAACACTGAAGCTTTCTTT. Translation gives CASSSYTNTEAFF.